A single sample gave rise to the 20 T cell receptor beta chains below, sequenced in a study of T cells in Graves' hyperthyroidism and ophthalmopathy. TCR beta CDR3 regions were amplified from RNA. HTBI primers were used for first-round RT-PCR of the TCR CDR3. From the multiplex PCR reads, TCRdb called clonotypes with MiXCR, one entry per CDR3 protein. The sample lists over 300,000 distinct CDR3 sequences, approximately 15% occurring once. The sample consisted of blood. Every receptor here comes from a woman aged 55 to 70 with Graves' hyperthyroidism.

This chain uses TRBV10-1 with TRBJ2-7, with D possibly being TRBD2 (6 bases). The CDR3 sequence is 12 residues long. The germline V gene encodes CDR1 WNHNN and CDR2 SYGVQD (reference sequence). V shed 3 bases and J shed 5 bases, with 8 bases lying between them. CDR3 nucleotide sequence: TGCGCCAGCAGTGATCCGGGAGACGAGCAGTACTTC. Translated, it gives CASSDPGDEQYF.

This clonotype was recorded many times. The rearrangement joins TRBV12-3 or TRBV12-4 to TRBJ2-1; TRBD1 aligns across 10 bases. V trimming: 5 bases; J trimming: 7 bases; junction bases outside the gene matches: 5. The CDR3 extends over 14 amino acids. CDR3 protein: CASSTDRGGNEQFF. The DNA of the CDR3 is TGTGCCAGCAGTACGGACAGGGGGGGGAATGAGCAGTTCTTC.

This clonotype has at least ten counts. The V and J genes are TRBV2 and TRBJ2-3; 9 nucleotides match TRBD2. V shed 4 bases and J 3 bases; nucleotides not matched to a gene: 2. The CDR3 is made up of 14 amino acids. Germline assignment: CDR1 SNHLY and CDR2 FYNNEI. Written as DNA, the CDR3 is TGTGCCAGCAGTGCTCTAGCGGGAACAGATACGCAGTATTTT. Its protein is CASSALAGTDTQYF.

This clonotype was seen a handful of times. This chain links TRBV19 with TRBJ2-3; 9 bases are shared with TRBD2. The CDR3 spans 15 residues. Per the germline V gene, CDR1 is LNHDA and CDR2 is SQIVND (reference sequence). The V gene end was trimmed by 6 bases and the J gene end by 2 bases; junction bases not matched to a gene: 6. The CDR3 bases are TGTGCCAGTAGCGGCGGGAGGGGGGCCACAGATACGCAGTATTTT. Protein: CASSGGRGATDTQYF.

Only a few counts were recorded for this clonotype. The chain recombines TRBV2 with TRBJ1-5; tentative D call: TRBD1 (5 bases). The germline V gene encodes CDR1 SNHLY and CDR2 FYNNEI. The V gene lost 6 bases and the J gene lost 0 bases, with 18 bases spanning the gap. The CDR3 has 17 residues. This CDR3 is CASSGQTGHLSNQPQHF. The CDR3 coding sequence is TGTGCCAGCAGCGGCCAAACGGGGCACCTTAGCAATCAGCCCCAGCATTTT.

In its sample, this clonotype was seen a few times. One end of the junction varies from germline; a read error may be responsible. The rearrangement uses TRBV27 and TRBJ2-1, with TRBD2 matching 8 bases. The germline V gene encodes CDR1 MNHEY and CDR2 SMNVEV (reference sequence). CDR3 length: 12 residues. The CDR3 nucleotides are TGTGCCAGCAGGGGACTAGGTAATGAGCAATTCTTC. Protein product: CASRGLGNEQFF.

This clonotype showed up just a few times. This chain's CDR3 is CASSEVGGTQPQHF. CDR3 sequence (DNA): TGTGCCAGCAGTGAAGTCGGGGGAACGCAGCCCCAGCATTTT. The chain uses TRBV6-1 and TRBJ1-5, with D perhaps matching TRBD1 (5 bases). Trimming took 1 base from V and 7 from J, leaving 11 bases between them. The CDR3 loop spans 14 amino acids. Germline assignment: CDR1 MNHNS and CDR2 SASEGT.

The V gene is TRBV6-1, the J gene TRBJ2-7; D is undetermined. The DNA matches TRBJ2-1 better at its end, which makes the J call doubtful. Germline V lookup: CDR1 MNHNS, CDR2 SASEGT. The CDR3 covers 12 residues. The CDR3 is CASSEASYEQFF. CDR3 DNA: TGTGCCAGCAGTGAAGCTTCCTACGAGCAGTTCTTC.

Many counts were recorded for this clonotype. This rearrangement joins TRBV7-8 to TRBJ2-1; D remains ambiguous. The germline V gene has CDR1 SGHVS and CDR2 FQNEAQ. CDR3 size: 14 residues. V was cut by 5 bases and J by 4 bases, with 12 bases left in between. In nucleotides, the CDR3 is TGTGCCAGCAGCACCCTGACCGGGTACAATGAGCAGTTCTTC. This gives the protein CASSTLTGYNEQFF.

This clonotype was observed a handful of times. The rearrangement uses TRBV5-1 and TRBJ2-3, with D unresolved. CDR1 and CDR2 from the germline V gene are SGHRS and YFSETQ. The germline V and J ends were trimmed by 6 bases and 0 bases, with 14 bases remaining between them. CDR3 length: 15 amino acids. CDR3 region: CASTKAPPSTDTQYF. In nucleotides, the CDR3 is TGCGCCAGCACTAAGGCCCCACCAAGCACAGATACGCAGTATTTT.

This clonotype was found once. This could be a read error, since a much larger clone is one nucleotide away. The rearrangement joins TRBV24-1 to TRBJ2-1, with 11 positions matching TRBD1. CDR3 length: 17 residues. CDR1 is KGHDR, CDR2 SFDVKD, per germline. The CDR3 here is CVTSEARRGQGVNEQFF. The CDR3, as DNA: TGTGTCACCAGTGAGGCGAGGAGGGGACAGGGGGTCAATGAGCAGTTCTTC.

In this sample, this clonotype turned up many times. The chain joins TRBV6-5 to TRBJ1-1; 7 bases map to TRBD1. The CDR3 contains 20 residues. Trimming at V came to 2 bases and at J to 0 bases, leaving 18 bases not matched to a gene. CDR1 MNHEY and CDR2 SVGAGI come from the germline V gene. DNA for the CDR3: TGTGCCAGCAGTTACCCCCTTAAGGAGGGGGCAGTTTACATGAACACTGAAGCTTTCTTT. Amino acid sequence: CASSYPLKEGAVYMNTEAFF.

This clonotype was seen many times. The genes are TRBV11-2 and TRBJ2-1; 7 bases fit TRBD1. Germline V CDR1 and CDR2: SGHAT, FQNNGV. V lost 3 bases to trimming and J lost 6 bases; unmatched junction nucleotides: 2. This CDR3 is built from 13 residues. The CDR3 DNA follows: TGTGCCAGCAGCTTGGGGACAGCCAATGAGCAGTTCTTC. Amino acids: CASSLGTANEQFF.

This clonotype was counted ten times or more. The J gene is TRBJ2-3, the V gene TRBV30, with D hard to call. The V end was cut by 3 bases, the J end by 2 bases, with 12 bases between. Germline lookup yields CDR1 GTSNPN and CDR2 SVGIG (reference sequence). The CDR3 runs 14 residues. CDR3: CAWSPSLSTDTQYF. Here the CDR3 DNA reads TGTGCCTGGAGCCCATCTCTGTCCACAGATACGCAGTATTTT.

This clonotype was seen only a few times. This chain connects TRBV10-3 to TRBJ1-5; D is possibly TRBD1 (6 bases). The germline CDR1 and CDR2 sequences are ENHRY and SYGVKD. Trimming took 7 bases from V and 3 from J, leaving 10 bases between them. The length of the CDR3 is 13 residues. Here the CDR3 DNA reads TGTGCCATCAAAGGACAGATCAATCAGCCCCAGCATTTT. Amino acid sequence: CAIKGQINQPQHF.

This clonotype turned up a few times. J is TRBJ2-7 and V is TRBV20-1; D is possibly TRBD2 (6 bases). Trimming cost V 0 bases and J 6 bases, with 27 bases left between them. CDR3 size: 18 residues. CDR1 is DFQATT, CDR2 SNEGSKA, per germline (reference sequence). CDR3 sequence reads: CSARDHGRAFGLLSEQYF. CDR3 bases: TGCAGTGCTAGAGATCACGGCAGGGCGTTCGGACTACTCAGCGAGCAGTACTTC.

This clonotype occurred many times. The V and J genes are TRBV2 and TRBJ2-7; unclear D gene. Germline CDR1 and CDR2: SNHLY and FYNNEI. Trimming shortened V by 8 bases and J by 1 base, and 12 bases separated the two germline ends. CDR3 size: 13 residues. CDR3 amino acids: CASYSRLSYEQYF. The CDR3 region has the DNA TGTGCCAGCTACAGCAGGCTTTCCTACGAGCAGTACTTC.

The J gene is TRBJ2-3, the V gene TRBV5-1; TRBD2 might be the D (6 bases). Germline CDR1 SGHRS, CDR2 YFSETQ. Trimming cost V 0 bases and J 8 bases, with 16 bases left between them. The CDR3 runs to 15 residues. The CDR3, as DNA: TGCGCCAGCAGCTTGGACCCTTCCGGGGGTGTTACGCAGTATTTT. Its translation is CASSLDPSGGVTQYF.

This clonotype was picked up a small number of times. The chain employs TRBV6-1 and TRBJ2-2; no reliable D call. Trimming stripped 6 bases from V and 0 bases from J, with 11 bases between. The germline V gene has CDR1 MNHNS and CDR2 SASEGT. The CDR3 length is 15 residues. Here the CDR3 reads CASSQKPSNTGELFF. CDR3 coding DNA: TGTGCCAGCAGCCAAAAGCCTTCGAACACCGGGGAGCTGTTTTTT.

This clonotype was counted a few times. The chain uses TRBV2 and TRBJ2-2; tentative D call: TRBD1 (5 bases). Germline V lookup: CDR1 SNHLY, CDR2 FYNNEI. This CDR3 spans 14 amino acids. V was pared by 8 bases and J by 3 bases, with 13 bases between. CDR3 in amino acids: CASGRAVDTGELFF. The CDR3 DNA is TGTGCCAGCGGCAGGGCAGTTGACACCGGGGAGCTGTTTTTT.